Presented here are 23 T cell receptor beta chains from one specimen sequenced in a study of cytotoxic CD8 clonotypes in ibrutinib-treated CLL. Profiling relied on immunoSEQ multiplex PCR, and the TCRdb table lists in-frame clones only, not all of them. The table lists tens of thousands of clones, approximately 71% of them singletons. The sample was PBMCs, taken after 12 months of ibrutinib treatment. These receptors were taken from a human donor with chronic lymphocytic leukemia.

The chain uses TRBV5-1 and TRBJ2-7; unclear D gene. The CDR3 has 11 residues. CDR1 is SGHRS, CDR2 YFSETQ, per germline. The V gene lost 4 bases and the J gene lost 7 bases, with 9 bases spanning the gap. CDR3 residues: CASSLYGEQYF. DNA for the CDR3: TGCGCCAGCAGCCTATACGGGGAGCAGTACTTC.

This clone has a handful of counts. This rearrangement joins TRBV7-2 to TRBJ1-5; D gene ambiguous. This CDR3 region has 12 residues. Looked up from germline, CDR1 is SGHTA and CDR2 is FQGNSA. V was pared by 0 bases and J by 7 bases, with 4 bases between. Here the CDR3 DNA reads TGTGCCAGCAGCTTAGCGCAACAGCCCCAGCATTTT. Residues: CASSLAQQPQHF.

This chain connects TRBV6-1 to TRBJ2-7; tentatively, D is TRBD2 (6 bases). The length of the CDR3 is 17 residues. Germline V CDR1 and CDR2: MNHNS, SASEGT. Trimming left V 2 bases short and J 1 base short, with 18 bases between. The CDR3 spells CASSELGWGGGSYEQYF. The CDR3 DNA follows: TGTGCCAGCAGTGAATTAGGATGGGGCGGAGGGTCCTACGAGCAGTACTTC.

The chain is built from TRBV7-2 and TRBJ2-5; D gene uncertain. The V gene's germline CDR1 is SGHTA and CDR2 FQGNSA. This CDR3 is built from 15 residues. V was pared by 5 bases and J by 0 bases, with 13 bases between. CDR3 region: CASSAPLGNQETQYF. CDR3 nucleotide sequence: TGTGCCAGCAGCGCACCATTGGGGAACCAAGAGACCCAGTACTTC.

This chain connects TRBV2 to TRBJ2-7, with D possibly matching TRBD1 (6 bases). V was clipped by 3 bases and J by 0 bases, with 9 bases between them. Germline CDR1 reads SNHLY; CDR2 reads FYNNEI. The CDR3 has 14 amino acids. The CDR3 loop is CASSDRGLSYEQYF. CDR3 DNA: TGTGCCAGCAGTGACAGGGGCCTCTCCTACGAGCAGTACTTC.

This rearrangement joins TRBV14 to TRBJ2-3, with D possibly TRBD2 on 6 matching bases. The V and J ends lost 0 bases and 5 bases respectively, with 15 bases between them. Germline loops: CDR1 SGHDN, CDR2 FVKESK. The CDR3 contains 16 residues. The chain's CDR3 is CASSQDLGTVLDTQYF. CDR3 in DNA: TGTGCCAGCAGCCAAGATCTCGGGACTGTCCTAGATACGCAGTATTTT.

This chain uses TRBV15 with TRBJ2-1; TRBD2 might be the D (6 bases). CDR3 length: 19 residues. Trimming left V 0 bases short and J 3 bases short, with 21 bases between. Germline CDR1 is LNHNV and CDR2 is YYDKDF (reference sequence). The CDR3 coding sequence is TGTGCCACCAGCAGAGATCTAACCGGGACCACCGGGGGCTACAATGAGCAGTTCTTC. It encodes CATSRDLTGTTGGYNEQFF.

This chain connects TRBV19 to TRBJ2-1, with D possibly TRBD2 on 5 matching bases. Germline V gene lookup returns CDR1 LNHDA and CDR2 SQIVND (reference sequence). The CDR3 contains 15 residues. Trimming took off 5 bases at V and 3 bases at J, with 14 bases between the two ends. The CDR3 region has the DNA TGTGCCAGTAGTCCTCTGCTGAGGGACTACAATGAGCAGTTCTTC. Encoded protein: CASSPLLRDYNEQFF.

The rearrangement joins TRBV27 to TRBJ2-1; D gene unclear. Deletions cut 10 bases from V and 1 base from J, with 14 bases between. The CDR3 contains 14 residues. Looked up from germline, CDR1 is MNHEY and CDR2 is SMNVEV (reference sequence). The chain's CDR3 is CAIPPWQSYNEQFF. CDR3 coding DNA: TGTGCCATCCCACCGTGGCAATCCTACAATGAGCAGTTCTTC.

The V and J genes are TRBV9 and TRBJ1-2, with 9 bases fitting TRBD1. The CDR3 totals 17 residues. J lost 4 bases, V lost 1 base, and 11 bases had no gene match. CDR1 and CDR2 (germline): SGDLS, YYNGEE. Here the CDR3 DNA reads TGTGCCAGCAGCGTAAGCGCCCCGGGACAGGGAAGCTATGGCTACACCTTC. Residues: CASSVSAPGQGSYGYTF.

V usage is TRBV4-2 and J usage is TRBJ1-2; no definite D call. CDR3 size: 17 residues. The V end lost 1 base, the J end lost 2 bases, and 17 bases lay between the germline ends. Per germline, CDR1 LGHNA and CDR2 YNFKEQ. The CDR3 DNA is TGTGCCAGCAGCCAAGGCCCCCCGCGGCCGGGGAACTATGGCTACACCTTC. Protein: CASSQGPPRPGNYGYTF.

The chain links TRBV11-2 to TRBJ2-5; possible D gene TRBD1, 6 bases. Trimming took off 7 bases at V and 5 bases at J, with 20 bases between the two ends. Germline CDR1 SGHAT, CDR2 FQNNGV. There are 15 residues in the CDR3. As DNA, the CDR3 is TGTGCCAGCACCCAGAGGGGGAGCACGGTGGAGACCCAGTACTTC. It translates to CASTQRGSTVETQYF.

This clone has only one observation. The chain recombines TRBV2 with TRBJ2-7, with D possibly TRBD1 on 6 matching bases. The V end was cut by 6 bases, the J end by 6 bases, with 12 bases between. In germline, CDR1 is SNHLY, CDR2 FYNNEI. This CDR3 is built from 12 residues. CDR3 sequence: CASRKDSSEQYF. CDR3 in DNA: TGTGCCAGCAGGAAGGACAGTTCCGAGCAGTACTTC.

V usage is TRBV10-3 and J usage is TRBJ2-5, with D uncertain. Germline CDR1 is ENHRY and CDR2 is SYGVKD. The CDR3 covers 13 residues. Trimming shortened V by 6 bases and J by 2 bases, and 10 bases separated the two germline ends. CDR3 in amino acids: CAIRSTPQETQYF. CDR3 sequence (DNA): TGTGCCATCAGATCAACCCCACAAGAGACCCAGTACTTC.

The V call is TRBV29-1, the J call TRBJ1-2; 8 bases match TRBD1. J gave up 5 bases and V 6 bases, and 5 bases lay outside the gene matches. CDR3 length equals 12 residues. Germline V gives CDR1 SQVTM, CDR2 ANQGSEA. As DNA, the CDR3 is TGCAGCGTACAGGGGGATGGTTATGGCTACACCTTC. Translating gives CSVQGDGYGYTF.

This chain uses TRBV7-3 with TRBJ2-7; D perhaps matches TRBD1 (6 bases). In germline, CDR1 is SGHTA, CDR2 FQGTGA. This CDR3 has 15 residues. V lost 0 bases and J 2 bases, leaving 11 bases between the germline ends. In nucleotides, the CDR3 is TGTGCCAGCAGCTTAACTGGACAGTCACCCTACGAGCAGTACTTC. Protein sequence: CASSLTGQSPYEQYF.

V gene TRBV6-5 combines with J gene TRBJ2-3; the match to TRBD1 covers 7 bases. The V and J ends lost 5 bases and 6 bases, in that order; junction bases with no gene match: 5. CDR3 size: 13 residues. Germline V gives CDR1 MNHEY, CDR2 SVGAGI. CDR3 sequence reads: CASSPRQGDTQYF. The CDR3 nucleotides read TGTGCCAGCAGTCCCCGACAGGGCGATACGCAGTATTTT.

The CDR3 loop reads CASSYSSTFDEQYF. The CDR3 DNA is TGTGCCAGCAGTTACTCGTCGACGTTCGACGAGCAGTACTTC. The chain employs TRBV6-6 and TRBJ2-7; D ambiguous. Germline V CDR1 and CDR2: MNHNY, SVGAGI (reference sequence). The CDR3 is made up of 14 amino acids. V was shortened by 0 bases and J by 5 bases, with 11 bases between the two germline ends.

The CDR3 sequence is CASSLGPPMVGNQPQHF. Written as DNA, the CDR3 is TGTGCCAGCAGTTTGGGTCCCCCGATGGTAGGCAATCAGCCCCAGCATTTT. V and J are TRBV27 and TRBJ1-5; D is uncertain. The CDR3 is 17 residues long. V was cut by 3 bases and J by 2 bases, with 17 bases left in between. CDR1 is MNHEY, CDR2 SMNVEV, per germline (reference sequence).

This rearrangement joins TRBV28 to TRBJ2-2; D is perhaps TRBD1 (6 bases). Looked up from germline, CDR1 is MDHEN and CDR2 is SYDVKM. The CDR3 is 18 residues long. V was shortened by 4 bases and J by 0 bases, with 18 bases between the two germline ends. The CDR3 DNA sequence: TGTGCCAGCAGTTCATCCCATTCGGGACAACCGAACACCGGGGAGCTGTTTTTT. Encoded protein: CASSSSHSGQPNTGELFF.

The chain carries TRBV7-3 and TRBJ2-7; TRBD1 matches 7 bases. V dropped 2 bases and J dropped 2; count of bases not matched to a gene: 3. This CDR3 is 14 amino acids long. The germline gives CDR1 SGHTA, CDR2 FQGTGA. The CDR3 nucleotides read TGTGCCAGCAGCTTATTCCAGGGGGCCTACGAGCAGTACTTC. It codes for CASSLFQGAYEQYF.

The gene calls are TRBV4-2 and TRBJ2-7; 10 positions match TRBD2. The CDR3 extends over 19 amino acids. Germline CDR1 reads LGHNA; CDR2 reads YNFKEQ. After removal of 3 bases from V and 1 base from J, the junction contained 15 bases not matched to a gene. The CDR3 loop is CASSHDIHSKREGSYEQYF. DNA for the CDR3: TGTGCCAGCAGCCATGACATCCACTCAAAGCGGGAGGGGTCCTACGAGCAGTACTTC.

The rearrangement links TRBV28 to TRBJ2-2; 10 bases fit TRBD1. With 6 bases clipped from V and 1 base from J, the junction kept 8 bases outside the gene matches. CDR3 size: 17 residues. Looked up from germline, CDR1 is MDHEN and CDR2 is SYDVKM. CDR3 loop: CASRDFGQGGNTGELFF. The DNA of the CDR3 is TGTGCCAGCAGAGATTTCGGACAGGGGGGGAACACCGGGGAGCTGTTTTTT.